This T cell receptor (beta chain) was sequenced in a study of CD8+ T cells in alopecia areata. Noted treatment: oral pan-JAK inhibitor, 5-10 mg twice daily. Per the germline V gene, CDR1 is SEHNR and CDR2 is FQNEAQ (reference sequence). The CDR3 loop spans 10 amino acids. V lost 11 bases, J lost 3 bases, and 6 bases lay in between. Following extraction, RNA underwent reverse transcription to cDNA, which served as the sequencing template. The data were produced by immunoSEQ multiplex PCR, yet TCRdb's version contains in-frame clones alone and is incomplete. The data show 150,000 to 200,000 clones, 60% seen once.

This receptor was taken from a human donor with alopecia areata. The rearrangement joins TRBV7-9 to TRBJ2-3; D gene ambiguous. Source: CD4+ T cells sorted from blood, taken at week 24, from a patient treated with tofacitinib. The CDR3 DNA follows: TGTGCCTATTCAACAGATACGCAGTATTTT. It translates to CAYSTDTQYF.